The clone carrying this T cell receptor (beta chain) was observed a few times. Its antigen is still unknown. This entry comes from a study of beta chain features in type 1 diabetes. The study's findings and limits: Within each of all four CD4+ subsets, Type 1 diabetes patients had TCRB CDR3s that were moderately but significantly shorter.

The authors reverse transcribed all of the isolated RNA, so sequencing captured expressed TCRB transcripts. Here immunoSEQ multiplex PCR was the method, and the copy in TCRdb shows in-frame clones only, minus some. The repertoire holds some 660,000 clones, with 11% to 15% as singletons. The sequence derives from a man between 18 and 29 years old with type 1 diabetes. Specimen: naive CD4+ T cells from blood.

CDR3 residues: CASSAPSSVGTGELFF. DNA of the CDR3: TGTGCCAGCAGCGCGCCGTCTAGCGTGGGGACCGGGGAGCTGTTTTTT. The rearrangement uses TRBV9 and TRBJ2-2; a possible D gene is TRBD2 (6 bases). Trimming took 3 bases from V and 5 from J, leaving 17 bases between them. Germline V CDR1 and CDR2: SGDLS, YYNGEE. The CDR3 has 16 residues.